This T cell receptor beta chain was sequenced for a study of blood T cell repertoires in COVID-19. TCRdb's table, derived via immunoSEQ multiplex PCR, lists solely in-frame clones and lacks some. The repertoire has about 300,000 clones, approximately 84% of them found once; the top ten carry approximately 1.5%. V gave up 4 bases and J gave up 5 bases; unmatched junction bases: 9. CDR1 SGHDT and CDR2 YYEEEE come from the germline V gene. This CDR3 contains 16 residues. The sequencing sample was made of peripheral blood. The receptor comes from a human donor with COVID-19, enrolled during active disease. The donor label of this sample is uncertain. The chain carries TRBV5-6 and TRBJ2-5; 12 nucleotides match TRBD2. CDR3 protein: CASSRSSGRAGETQYF. The CDR3 region has the DNA TGTGCCAGCAGCAGGTCTAGCGGGAGGGCCGGGGAGACCCAGTACTTC.